The 3 T cell receptor beta chains given below trace back to one sample, sequenced in a study of shared T cell receptors in the human thymus. Assay used: immunoSEQ multiplex PCR; TCRdb lists only in-frame clones, some missing. The profile shows 600,000 or so clones, around 87% of them singletons. The same specimen was also included in a second study, on human thymus T cells.

The sequenced sample consisted of thymocytes. These receptors were collected from a boy under two years old with a congenital heart defect.

The V and J genes are TRBV9 and TRBJ1-1; D is unresolved. CDR3 size: 16 residues. Per germline, CDR1 SGDLS and CDR2 YYNGEE. V gave up 2 bases and J gave up 1 base, with 15 bases separating them. This CDR3 reads CASSVGRGYSNTEAFF. The DNA of the CDR3 is TGTGCCAGCAGCGTGGGGAGAGGGTACTCGAACACTGAAGCTTTCTTT. Drawing the rest from reference TRBV9 and TRBJ1-1, the complete variable domain is DSGVTQTPKHLITATGQRVTLRCSPRSGDLSVYWYQQSLDQGLQFLIQYYNGEERAKGNILERFSAQQFPDLHSELNLSSLELGDSALYFCASSVGRGYSNTEAFFGQGTRLTVV.

A single count supports this clone. The chain uses TRBV11-2 and TRBJ2-5; 7 bases fit TRBD1. The CDR3 sequence is 14 residues long. CDR1 SGHAT and CDR2 FQNNGV come from the germline V gene. V was pared by 2 bases and J by 5 bases, with 5 bases of the junction left unmatched. The CDR3 reads CASSLRQGQETQYF. The CDR3 DNA is TGTGCCAGCAGCTTACGACAGGGCCAGGAGACCCAGTACTTC. Drawing the rest from reference TRBV11-2 and TRBJ2-5, the complete variable domain is EAGVAQSPRYKIIEKRQSVAFWCNPISGHATLYWYQQILGQGPKLLIQFQNNGVVDDSQLPKDRFSAERLKGVDSTLKIQPAKLEDSAVYLCASSLRQGQETQYFGPGTRLLVL.

In its sample, this clone was seen a few times. The chain joins TRBV19 to TRBJ1-5; D possibly corresponds to TRBD1 (5 bases). The CDR3 consists of 13 residues. Germline V gene lookup returns CDR1 LNHDA and CDR2 SQIVND (reference sequence). V lost 6 bases and J lost 6, with 12 bases in between. The CDR3 sequence: CASSPGSGQPQHF. The CDR3 nucleotides are TGTGCCAGTAGCCCAGGGTCGGGTCAGCCCCAGCATTTT.